A single sample gave rise to the 8 T cell receptor beta chains below, sequenced in a study of cytomegalovirus exposure and HLA in healthy donors. Both 60 Vbeta primers and 13 Jbeta primers went into the PCR. Assay: immunoSEQ multiplex PCR; the TCRdb copy retains only in-frame clones and omits some. The sample has over 150,000 clones; over 65% are singletons. The sample was PBMCs. These receptors came from a woman in her thirties or forties in good health and CMV-seronegative.

The chain recombines TRBV6-5 with TRBJ2-5; 9 positions agree with TRBD2. Losses at the gene ends were 8 bases for V and 5 bases for J; bases not matched to a gene: 12. Germline V gives CDR1 MNHEY, CDR2 SVGAGI. The CDR3 sequence is 15 residues long. CDR3 residues: CASANKGTSRETQYF. The CDR3, as DNA: TGTGCCAGCGCGAACAAAGGGACTAGCAGGGAGACCCAGTACTTC.

The chain links TRBV30 to TRBJ2-7; TRBD2 might be the D (5 bases). Germline assignment: CDR1 GTSNPN and CDR2 SVGIG (reference sequence). The V gene lost 8 bases and the J gene lost 6 bases, with 17 bases spanning the gap. This CDR3 spans 12 amino acids. In DNA, the CDR3 is TGTGCCGGTAGTTTGATTGCGGGCGAGCAGTACTTC. This encodes CAGSLIAGEQYF.

The chain carries TRBV6-6 and TRBJ2-7, with a tentative D call TRBD2 (6 bases). The ends were cut back, 6 bases at V and 2 bases at J, with 14 bases in the middle. The CDR3 length is 14 residues. CDR1 MNHNY and CDR2 SVGAGI come from the germline V gene (reference sequence). DNA for the CDR3: TGTGCCAGCAGCCTTAGGGACTGGCCCTACGAGCAGTACTTC. Protein product: CASSLRDWPYEQYF.

The chain has TRBV6-1 and TRBJ1-1; possible D gene TRBD1, 5 bases. The CDR3 has 16 amino acids. Trimming shortened V by 2 bases and J by 3 bases, and 16 bases separated the two germline ends. Germline CDR1 reads MNHNS; CDR2 reads SASEGT. The CDR3 DNA reads as TGTGCCAGCAGTGAATTCGGGGGGGTATTTTACACTGAAGCTTTCTTT. Residues: CASSEFGGVFYTEAFF.

The CDR3 region has the DNA TGCGCCAGCAGCCCAGAGGGCCTCTACGAGCAGTACTTC. Encoded protein: CASSPEGLYEQYF. The chain is built from TRBV5-1 and TRBJ2-5; TRBD2 is a possible D gene (5 bases). The J call may not be correct, given that the DNA end is closer to TRBJ2-7. The CDR3 spans 13 residues. In germline, CDR1 is SGHRS, CDR2 YFSETQ.

This clone has a single count. The V gene is TRBV30, the J gene TRBJ1-2; D might be TRBD1 (6 bases). The CDR3 spans 15 residues. From germline, CDR1 is GTSNPN and CDR2 SVGIG (reference sequence). The V and J ends lost 0 bases and 6 bases respectively, with 17 bases between them. This CDR3 is CAWSVGGQSHNGYTF. CDR3 coding DNA: TGTGCCTGGAGTGTTGGAGGACAGTCCCATAATGGCTACACCTTC.

This chain uses TRBV11-3 with TRBJ2-1, with TRBD2 matching over 7 bases. Germline CDR1 is SGHNT and CDR2 is YENEEA. CDR3 size: 16 residues. The J segment lost 0 bases and the V segment lost 3 bases, leaving 5 bases of the junction unmatched. The CDR3 nucleotides read TGTGCCAGCAGCTTTGGGGGGGAACCCTCCTACAATGAGCAGTTCTTC. Encoded protein: CASSFGGEPSYNEQFF. Based on the CDR3 plus reference TRBV11-3 and TRBJ2-1, the full variable domain is EAGVVQSPRYKIIEKKQPVAFWCNPISGHNTLYWYLQNLGQGPELLIRYENEEAVDDSQLPKDRFSAERLKGVDSTLKIQPAELGDSAVYLCASSFGGEPSYNEQFFGPGTRLTVL.

This sequence joins TRBV6-5 and TRBJ1-2; the D gene is possibly TRBD1 (5 bases). Per germline, CDR1 MNHEY and CDR2 SVGAGI. V lost 8 bases, J lost 5 bases, and 15 bases lay in between. The length of the CDR3 is 13 residues. CDR3 sequence reads: CASSRASGYGYTF. CDR3 nucleotide sequence: TGTGCCAGCTCCAGGGCGAGTGGATATGGCTACACCTTC.